The entry below gives a single T cell receptor (beta chain) sequence along with its context. Its antigen is currently not known. Base quality data are lacking; no much larger clone is found one base away. Enrolling through a virtual design, the prospective study's participants ranged in age from roughly 18 to 89 years and lived across about two dozen United States geographic areas. Cohort assignment in the prospective study relied on participant-reported clinical history from a screening survey and a study questionnaire. Each participant in the prospective study had whole blood, serum and a nasopharyngeal or oropharyngeal swab collected by mobile phlebotomists. Over a roughly two-month period, participants in the prospective study had the option of providing additional blood draws and questionnaires. Before DNA extraction, blood samples from the prospective study were shipped at room temperature or frozen.

The junction carries 10 bases between V and J, which are trimmed by 5 bases and 3 bases respectively. The CDR3 spans 13 residues, from the cysteine through the phenylalanine. Just the 39-base CDR3 DNA is kept, in frame starting at base 1. These data are taken from a study of blood T cell repertoires in COVID-19 (TCRdb year 2020). Describing the broader study: The collaborator samples originated in the United States, Italy and Spain and spanned the acute and convalescent phases of COVID-19. The material from the prospective study consisted of cDNA or gDNA derived from T cells, B-cell-depleted T cells, or PBMCs. Subjects who had been exposed to COVID-19, were actively infected with it, or had recovered from it provided the deeply sampled blood TCRbeta repertoires that made up the dataset. A freely available public database, intended as a resource for researchers studying the immune response to SARS-CoV-2, is where the repertoires were released. The samples were drawn from two sources: the first 160 participants of the ongoing ImmuneRACE study, and 1,254 subjects contributed by 6 global collaborators. Sample metadata almost always included a de-identified subject ID, COVID-19 status, age in years and sex. Where available, HLA class I and class II types were obtained from metadata supplied by the sample provider rather than from assay-based typing.

Beyond this particular receptor, the publication reports: How much clinical and demographic metadata was included differed by source and by participant, and the metadata was provided uncurated.

The immunoSEQ Assay, a bias-controlled multiplex PCR, was used to amplify TCRbeta CDR3 regions from genomic DNA. On the authors' methods: Nucleated cell counts per sample were estimated from amplification of reference gene primers within the assay. Sequence reads were collapsed and filtered to measure the absolute abundance of every unique TCRbeta CDR3 rearrangement. For each sample, productive Simpson clonality was calculated by taking the square root of Simpson's diversity index across productive rearrangements. TCRdb's version of the immuneACCESS table is confined to in-frame rearrangements and falls short of the full clone set. An unresolved V gene accounts for under half of the shortfall where checked; the remainder is of unknown origin. Clone size and the V and J calls come from that table; the DNA yielded D and trimming. Recorded for this sample are fewer than 350,000 clones; roughly 93% of them occurred a single time. The ten top clones hold 2.3% of the sample.

The sequence is built from TRBV12-3 or TRBV12-4 and TRBJ1-2, and the D gene may be TRBD1, 6 bases matching. The specimen sequenced was PBMCs or T cells enriched from blood (not recorded which). The source is a woman between 35 and 50 years old with acute COVID-19. The CDR3 reads CASSGQLDYGYTF. The base sequence is TGTGCCAGCAGTGGACAGTTAGACTATGGCTACACCTTC.